The entry below describes one TCR beta chain. Its antigen is currently unknown. These data are taken from a study of shared clonotypes between healthy human individuals. Study-wide background: A few men and a couple of women, aged 18 to 49, were donors. Study-level points and caveats: Researchers sampled only blood; tissue repertoires likely differ.

Measured with immunoSEQ multiplex PCR; TCRdb has only the in-frame clones, and not every one. This sample has a few million clones, with over 90% found just once. Trimming took 1 base from V and 4 from J; bases not matched to a gene: 6. The germline CDR1 and CDR2 sequences are SEHNR and FQNEAQ (reference sequence). The CDR3 loop spans 15 amino acids. All the donors were Caucasian adults who lived in Nashville, Tennessee. V is TRBV7-9 and J is TRBJ1-2, with 7 bases that match TRBD1. This TCR came from a young man in good health. Some clones in this sample may be carry-over from other donors' samples. The sample consisted of naive CD4+ T cells from PBMCs. Subset defined: CD45RA+ positively selected. CDR3 in DNA: TGTGCCAGCAGCTTAGTTTCGACAGGGCTCTATGGCTACACCTTC. Translating gives CASSLVSTGLYGYTF.